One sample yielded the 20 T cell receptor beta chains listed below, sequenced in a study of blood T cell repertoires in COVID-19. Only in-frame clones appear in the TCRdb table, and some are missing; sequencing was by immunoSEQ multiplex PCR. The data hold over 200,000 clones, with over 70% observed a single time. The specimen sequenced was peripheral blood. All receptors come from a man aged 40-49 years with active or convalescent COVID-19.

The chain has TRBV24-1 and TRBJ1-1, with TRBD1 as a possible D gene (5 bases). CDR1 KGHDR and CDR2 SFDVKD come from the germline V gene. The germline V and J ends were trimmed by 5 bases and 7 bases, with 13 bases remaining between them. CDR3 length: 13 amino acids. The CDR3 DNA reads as TGTGCCACCAGTGGGGACTATAGAAGTGAAGCTTTCTTT. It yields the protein CATSGDYRSEAFF.

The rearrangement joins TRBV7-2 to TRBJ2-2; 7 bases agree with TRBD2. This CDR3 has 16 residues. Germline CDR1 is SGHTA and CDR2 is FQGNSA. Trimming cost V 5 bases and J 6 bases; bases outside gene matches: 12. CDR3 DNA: TGTGCCAGCAGCGTTTTAGTCGCTGGGAGGGCCGGGGAGCTGTTTTTT. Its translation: CASSVLVAGRAGELFF.

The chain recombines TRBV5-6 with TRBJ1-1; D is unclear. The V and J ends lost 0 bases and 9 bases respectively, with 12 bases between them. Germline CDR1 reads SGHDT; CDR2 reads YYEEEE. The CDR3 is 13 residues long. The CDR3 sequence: CASSLAGEGKAFF. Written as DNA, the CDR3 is TGTGCCAGCAGCTTGGCCGGGGAAGGCAAAGCTTTCTTT.

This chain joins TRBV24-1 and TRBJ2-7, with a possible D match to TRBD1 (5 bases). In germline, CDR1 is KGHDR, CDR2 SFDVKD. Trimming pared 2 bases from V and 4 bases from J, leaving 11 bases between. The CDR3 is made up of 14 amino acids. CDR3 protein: CATSDSNRQYEQYF. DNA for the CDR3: TGTGCCACCAGTGATTCGAACAGACAGTACGAGCAGTACTTC.

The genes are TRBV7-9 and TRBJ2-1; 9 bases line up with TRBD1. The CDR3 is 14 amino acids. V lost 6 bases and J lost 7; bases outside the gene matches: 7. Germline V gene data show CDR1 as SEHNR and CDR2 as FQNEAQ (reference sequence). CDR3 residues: CASRPGQGSNEQFF. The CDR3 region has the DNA TGTGCCAGCAGACCGGGACAGGGCAGTAATGAGCAGTTCTTC.

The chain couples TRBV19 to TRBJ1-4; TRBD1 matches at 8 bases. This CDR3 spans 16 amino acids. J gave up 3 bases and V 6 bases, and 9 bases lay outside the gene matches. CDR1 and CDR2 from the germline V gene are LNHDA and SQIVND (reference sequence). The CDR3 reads CASSTGTGESNEKLFF. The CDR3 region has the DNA TGTGCCAGTAGCACCGGGACAGGCGAATCTAATGAAAAACTGTTTTTT.

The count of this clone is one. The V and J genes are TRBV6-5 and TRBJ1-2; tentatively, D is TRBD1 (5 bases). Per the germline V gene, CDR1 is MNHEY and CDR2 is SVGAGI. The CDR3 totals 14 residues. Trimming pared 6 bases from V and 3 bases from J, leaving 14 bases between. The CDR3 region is CASRLDSNYYGYTF. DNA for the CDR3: TGTGCCAGCAGATTAGACAGCAATTACTATGGCTACACCTTC.

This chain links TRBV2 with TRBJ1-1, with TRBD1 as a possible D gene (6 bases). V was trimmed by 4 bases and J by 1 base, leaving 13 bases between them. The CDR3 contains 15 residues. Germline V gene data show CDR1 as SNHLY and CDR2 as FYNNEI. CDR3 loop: CASSAGRGQNTEAFF. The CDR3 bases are TGTGCCAGCAGTGCGGGCAGGGGACAGAACACTGAAGCTTTCTTT. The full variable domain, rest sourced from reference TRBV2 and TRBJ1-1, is EPEVTQTPSHQVTQMGQEVILRCVPISNHLYFYWYRQILGQKVEFLVSFYNNEISEKSEIFDDQFSVERPDGSNFTLKIRSTKLEDSAMYFCASSAGRGQNTEAFFGQGTRLTVV.

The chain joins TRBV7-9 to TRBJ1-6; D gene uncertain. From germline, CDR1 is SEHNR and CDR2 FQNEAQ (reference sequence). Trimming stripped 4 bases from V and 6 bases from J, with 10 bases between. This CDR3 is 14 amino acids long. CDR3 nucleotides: TGTGCCAGCAGCTCTCTTATCCCTAATTCACCCCTCCACTTT. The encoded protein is CASSSLIPNSPLHF.

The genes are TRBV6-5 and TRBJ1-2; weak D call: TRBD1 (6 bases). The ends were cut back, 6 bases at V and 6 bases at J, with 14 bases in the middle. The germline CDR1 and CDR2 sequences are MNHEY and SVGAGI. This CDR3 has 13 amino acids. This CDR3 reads CASSTDRFDGYTF. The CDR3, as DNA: TGTGCCAGCAGCACCGACAGGTTTGATGGCTACACCTTC.

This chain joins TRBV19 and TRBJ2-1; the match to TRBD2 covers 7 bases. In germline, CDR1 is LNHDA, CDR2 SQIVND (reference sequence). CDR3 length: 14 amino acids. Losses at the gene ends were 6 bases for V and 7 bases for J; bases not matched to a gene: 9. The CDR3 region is CASSQTRTSNEQFF. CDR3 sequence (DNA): TGTGCCAGTAGCCAAACCCGGACTAGTAATGAGCAGTTCTTC.

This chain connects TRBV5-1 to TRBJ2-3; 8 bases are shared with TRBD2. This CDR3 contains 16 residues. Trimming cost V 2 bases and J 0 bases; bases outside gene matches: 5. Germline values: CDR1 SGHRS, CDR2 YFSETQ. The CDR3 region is CASSLPSGGSTDTQYF. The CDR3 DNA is TGCGCCAGCAGCTTACCCAGCGGGGGTAGCACAGATACGCAGTATTTT.

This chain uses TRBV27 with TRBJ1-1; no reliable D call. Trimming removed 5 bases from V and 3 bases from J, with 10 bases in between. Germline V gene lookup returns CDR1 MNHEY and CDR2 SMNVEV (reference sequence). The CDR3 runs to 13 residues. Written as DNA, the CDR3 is TGTGCCAGCAGTCACGGGAGGCACACTGAAGCTTTCTTT. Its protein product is CASSHGRHTEAFF.

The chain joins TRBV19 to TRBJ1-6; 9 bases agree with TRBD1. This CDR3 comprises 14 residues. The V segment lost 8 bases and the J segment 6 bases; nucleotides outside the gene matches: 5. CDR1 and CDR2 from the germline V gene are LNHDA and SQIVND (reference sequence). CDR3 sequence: CASESGQGNSPLHF. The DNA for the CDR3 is TGTGCCAGTGAATCGGGACAGGGTAATTCACCCCTCCACTTT.

CDR3 DNA: TGTGCCAGTGGCAGTCAGGTCGGCTACACCTTC. Translation: CASGSQVGYTF. The chain carries TRBV19 and TRBJ1-2; D is unclear. The CDR3 sequence is 11 residues long. Between the trimmed V and J ends, which lost 8 bases and 8 bases, there was a span of 12 bases. CDR1 is LNHDA, CDR2 SQIVND, per germline (reference sequence).

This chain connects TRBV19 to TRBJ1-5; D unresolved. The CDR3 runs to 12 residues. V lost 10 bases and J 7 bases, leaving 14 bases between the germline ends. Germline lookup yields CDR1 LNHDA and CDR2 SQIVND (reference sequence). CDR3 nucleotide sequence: TGTGCCACGAGGGAGGGAAGCCAGCCCCAGCATTTT. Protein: CATREGSQPQHF.

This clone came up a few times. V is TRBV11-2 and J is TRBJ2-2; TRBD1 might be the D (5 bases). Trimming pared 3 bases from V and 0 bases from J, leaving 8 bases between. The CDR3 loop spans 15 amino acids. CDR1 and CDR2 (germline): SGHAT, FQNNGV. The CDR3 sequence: CASSFQGSNTGELFF. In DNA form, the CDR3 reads TGTGCCAGCAGCTTCCAGGGCTCGAACACCGGGGAGCTGTTTTTT.

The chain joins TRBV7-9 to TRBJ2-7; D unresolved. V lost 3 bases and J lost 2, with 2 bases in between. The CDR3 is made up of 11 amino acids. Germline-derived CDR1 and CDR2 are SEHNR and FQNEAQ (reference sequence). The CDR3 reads CASSFTYEQYF. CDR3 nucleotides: TGTGCCAGCAGCTTCACCTACGAGCAGTACTTC.

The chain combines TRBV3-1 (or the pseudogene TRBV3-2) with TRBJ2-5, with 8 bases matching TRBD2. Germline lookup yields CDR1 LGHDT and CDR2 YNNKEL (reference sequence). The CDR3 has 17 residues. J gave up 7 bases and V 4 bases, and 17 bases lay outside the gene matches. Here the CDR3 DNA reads TGTGCCAGCAGCCTGGGAAGTAGCGGGACCCCGAAAGGGACCCAGTACTTC. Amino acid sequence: CASSLGSSGTPKGTQYF.

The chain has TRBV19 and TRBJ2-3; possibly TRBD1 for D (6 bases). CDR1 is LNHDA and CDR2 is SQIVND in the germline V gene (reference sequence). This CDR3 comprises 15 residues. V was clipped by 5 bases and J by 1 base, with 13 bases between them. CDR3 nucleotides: TGTGCCAGTAGTCCGTTGGACAGCCGCACAGATACGCAGTATTTT. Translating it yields CASSPLDSRTDTQYF.